Listed below are T cell receptor beta chains from one sample, sequenced in a study of OX40 agonist ivuxolimab in advanced cancers. The protocol was immunoSEQ multiplex PCR, while the TCRdb copy is restricted to in-frame clones and leaves out a portion. The sample lists approximately 47,000 clones, around 87% occurring once. The sequencing used CD4+ or CD8+ T cells sorted from blood, collected in a trial of the OX40 agonist ivuxolimab. All receptors derive from an adult with an advanced solid tumor such as melanoma, head and neck, liver or kidney cancer. The CDR3 runs from the conserved cysteine through the conserved F or W. Each record gives: CDR3 DNA, CDR3 protein, D gene, J gene, V gene, clone size. D genes are given only for firm matches. The size field is filled for only some rows; it gives once, few, many or a size class.

TGTGCCAGCAGATTCACGGACACTGAAGCTTTCTTT | CASRFTDTEAFF | . | TRBJ1-1 | TRBV6-1 | .
TGCGCCAGCCGACGGCGGGGGACAGATACGCAGTATTTT | CASRRRGTDTQYF | TRBD2 | TRBJ2-3 | TRBV5-1 | .
TGTGCCAGCAGCCAAGCAGCTAACTATGGCTACACCTTC | CASSQAANYGYTF | . | TRBJ1-2 | TRBV14 | .
TGTGCCAGCAGTACACGACAGGGTTGGGGACCCAATCAGCCCCAGCATTTT | CASSTRQGWGPNQPQHF | TRBD1 | TRBJ1-5 | TRBV2 | .
TGCAGCGTTGTTAGGGGGCCGTCACTTTCTGAAGCTTTCTTT | CSVVRGPSLSEAFF | TRBD1 | TRBJ1-1 | TRBV29-1 | .
TGTGCCAGCAGCTCCACACCGGATACGCAGTATTTT | CASSSTPDTQYF | . | TRBJ2-3 | TRBV7-2 | .
TGCGCCAGCAGCTTGGTGGGACTAGCGGGAGGCTACAATGAGCAGTTCTTC | CASSLVGLAGGYNEQFF | TRBD2 | TRBJ2-1 | TRBV5-1 | .
TGTGCCAGCAGTGATCGGGGAAGCGGGAGGGCCCGTTCGGCCGGGGAGCTGTTTTTT | CASSDRGSGRARSAGELFF | TRBD2 | TRBJ2-2 | TRBV6-4 | .
TGCAGCGTTGAAGGGGGGAACGAGCAGTACTTC | CSVEGGNEQYF | . | TRBJ2-7 | TRBV29-1 | .
TGTGCCAGCAGCTTACCAAGCACAGATACGCAGTATTTT | CASSLPSTDTQYF | . | TRBJ2-3 | TRBV7-9 | .
TGCGCCAGCAGCCAAGAAATGAAGCTAGGAGGGAAGCACGCCTACAATGAGCAGTTCTTC | CASSQEMKLGGKHAYNEQFF | . | TRBJ2-1 | TRBV4-3 | .
TGTGCCAGCAGTATAGGGAGGGGGGGGACCGGGGAGCTGTTTTTT | CASSIGRGGTGELFF | . | TRBJ2-2 | TRBV6-1 | .
TGCGCCAGCAGCCAAGAGTGGTCAGGCAATCAGCCCCAGCATTTT | CASSQEWSGNQPQHF | . | TRBJ1-5 | TRBV4-3 | .
TGTGCCAGCAGCAAAGGGTGGGGGGATAGCAATCAGCCCCAGCATTTT | CASSKGWGDSNQPQHF | . | TRBJ1-5 | TRBV21-1 | .
TGTGCCAGCAGTTACTCTACAGGGGGCAATTCACCCCTCCACTTT | CASSYSTGGNSPLHF | TRBD1 | TRBJ1-6 | TRBV6-6 | .
TGTGCCAGCAGTTCCGCGATGGGGTCCTACGAGCAGTACTTC | CASSSAMGSYEQYF | . | TRBJ2-7 | TRBV27 | .
TGTGCCAGCAGCTTGGCGGACAGGGCGGCAAGCGGGGAGCTGTTTTTT | CASSLADRAASGELFF | TRBD1 | TRBJ2-2 | TRBV5-6 | few
TGTGCCAGCAGCTTAGTTGTCGAGGGGACTGAAGCTTTCTTT | CASSLVVEGTEAFF | . | TRBJ1-1 | TRBV11-1 | .
TGTGCCATCAGTGCCCAGGGGAATAATGAAAAACTGTTTTTT | CAISAQGNNEKLFF | . | TRBJ1-4 | TRBV10-3 | .
TGTGCCAGCAGCTTAGAGGGACTAGCGGGGCTCTACAATGAGCAGTTCTTC | CASSLEGLAGLYNEQFF | TRBD2 | TRBJ2-1 | TRBV7-2 | .
TGTGCCATCAGCGGCACATCTAACTATGGCTACACCTTC | CAISGTSNYGYTF | . | TRBJ1-2 | TRBV10-3 | .
TGCAGCGTTGTGTCCGAAACTGGCATAGATGGGGCTGAAGCTTTCTTT | CSVVSETGIDGAEAFF | . | TRBJ1-1 | TRBV29-1 | .
TGTGCCAGCAATCAGGGGGCGAGGGGTTCACCCCTCCACTTT | CASNQGARGSPLHF | TRBD1 | TRBJ1-6 | TRBV6-6 | few
TGCGCCAGCAGCCATTACCCCCGGGACAGGGGTAACGAGCAGTACTTC | CASSHYPRDRGNEQYF | TRBD1 | TRBJ2-7 | TRBV4-1 | .
TGTGCCAGCAGTTACTCGTACGACAGCGCCTATGGCTACACCTTC | CASSYSYDSAYGYTF | . | TRBJ1-2 | TRBV6-6 | .
TGTGCCAGCGACGTTCGGGGGGGGACATCAACCTACGAGCAGTACTTC | CASDVRGGTSTYEQYF | TRBD2 | TRBJ2-7 | TRBV28 | .
TGTGCCAGCAGCTTAACGCAGGGAGAGAGGGACATTCAGTACTTC | CASSLTQGERDIQYF | . | TRBJ2-4 | TRBV7-2 | .
TGCGCCAGCAGTCAAGAGGGACACACCGGGGAGCTGTTTTTT | CASSQEGHTGELFF | . | TRBJ2-2 | TRBV23-1 | .
TGCGCCAGCAGCCAAGTCTTACATGGGGCCGAGACCCAGTACTTC | CASSQVLHGAETQYF | . | TRBJ2-5 | TRBV4-1 | .
TGTGCCAGCAGCTTGCAGACTAGCGGGAATACGTTCTTC | CASSLQTSGNTFF | TRBD2 | TRBJ2-1 | TRBV5-4 | .
TGTGCCAGCAGTTTCGACGCGAACACTGAAGCTTTCTTT | CASSFDANTEAFF | . | TRBJ1-1 | TRBV27 | .
TGTGCCAGCAGTTGGCAACCGGGACAGGGGTACGAGCAGTACTTC | CASSWQPGQGYEQYF | TRBD1 | TRBJ2-7 | TRBV6-5 | .
TGTGCCAGCAGTTACTCGTTAGGACTCGGCTACGAGCAGTACTTC | CASSYSLGLGYEQYF | . | TRBJ2-7 | TRBV6-5 | once
TGCGCCAGCAGCCAAGACCGGGACAGGCGGGGCTACACCTTC | CASSQDRDRRGYTF | TRBD1 | TRBJ1-2 | TRBV4-1 | .
TGTGCCAGCAGCTTATTAAGCAATCAGCCCCAGCATTTT | CASSLLSNQPQHF | . | TRBJ1-5 | TRBV7-8 | .
TGTGCCAGCAGCTTGGGACAACCATACACAGATACGCAGTATTTT | CASSLGQPYTDTQYF | . | TRBJ2-3 | TRBV5-4 | .
TGCGCCAGCAGCTCCGGGACGCCGTTTTCACCCCTCCACTTT | CASSSGTPFSPLHF | . | TRBJ1-6 | TRBV5-1 | few
TGCGCCAGCAGCTTTGAAGTGTACTCCTACGAGCAGTACTTC | CASSFEVYSYEQYF | . | TRBJ2-7 | TRBV5-1 | .
TGTGCCAGCAGATCTACAGGGATCACTGAAGCTTTCTTT | CASRSTGITEAFF | . | TRBJ1-1 | TRBV2 | .
TGTGCCAGCAGCCAAGGACAGGGCAATCAGCCCCAGCATTTT | CASSQGQGNQPQHF | TRBD1 | TRBJ1-5 | TRBV5-5 | .
TGCAGTGCGCGAGAGAACACTGAAGCTTTCTTT | CSARENTEAFF | . | TRBJ1-1 | TRBV20-1 | .
TGTGCCAGCAGTGAACGTGGTGGGGAGCAGTTCTTC | CASSERGGEQFF | . | TRBJ2-1 | TRBV2 | once
TGTGCCAGCAGCCAAGCTTATGGTAGTAGCGTTAGGGGCAATGAGCAGTTCTTC | CASSQAYGSSVRGNEQFF | . | TRBJ2-1 | TRBV14 | .
TGTGCCAGCAACTCCGTAGCGGGGGGGCAATACGAGCAGTACTTC | CASNSVAGGQYEQYF | TRBD2 | TRBJ2-7 | TRBV27 | few
TGCGCCAGCAGCCAAGGTCCTTGGGGCCGACTCTCGGACAGGGGGCTATGGACTGAAGCTTTCTTT | CASSQGPWGRLSDRGLWTEAFF | TRBD1 | TRBJ1-1 | TRBV4-1 | .
TGTGCCAGCAGCCCCCAATTGGGAGACAGGGGCTCTGGAAACACCATATATTTT | CASSPQLGDRGSGNTIYF | TRBD1 | TRBJ1-3 | TRBV9 | .